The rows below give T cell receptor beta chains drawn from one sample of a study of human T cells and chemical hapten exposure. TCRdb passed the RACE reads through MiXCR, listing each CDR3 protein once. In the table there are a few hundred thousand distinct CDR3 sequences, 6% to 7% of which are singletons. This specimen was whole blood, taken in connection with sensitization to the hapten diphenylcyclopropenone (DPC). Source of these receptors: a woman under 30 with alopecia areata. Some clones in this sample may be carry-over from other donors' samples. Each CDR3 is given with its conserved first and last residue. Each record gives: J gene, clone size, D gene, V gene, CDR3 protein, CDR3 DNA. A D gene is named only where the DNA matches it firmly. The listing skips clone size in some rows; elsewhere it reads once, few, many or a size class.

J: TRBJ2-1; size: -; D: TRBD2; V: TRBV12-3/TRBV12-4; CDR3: CASKTSGVLYNEQFF; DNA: TGTGCCAGCAAAACTAGCGGGGTTCTGTACAATGAGCAGTTCTTC
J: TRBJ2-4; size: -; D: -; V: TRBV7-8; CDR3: CASSLGSLSNIQYF; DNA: TGTGCCAGCAGCTTAGGTTCCCTCTCTAACATTCAGTACTTC
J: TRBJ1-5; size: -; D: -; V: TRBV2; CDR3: CASASRSSNQPQHF; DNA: TGTGCCAGCGCGTCGCGTAGTAGCAATCAGCCCCAGCATTTT
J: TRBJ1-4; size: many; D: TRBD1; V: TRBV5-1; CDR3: CASSTGQNNEKLFF; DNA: TGCGCCAGCAGTACGGGACAGAATAATGAAAAACTGTTTTTT
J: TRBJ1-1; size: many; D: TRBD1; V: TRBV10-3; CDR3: CAINPGQGGRAFF; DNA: TGTGCCATCAACCCCGGACAGGGGGGGCGGGCTTTCTTT
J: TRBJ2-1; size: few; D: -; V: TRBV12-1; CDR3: CASSPDLRGANNEQFF; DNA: TGTGCCAGCAGCCCAGACTTGCGGGGGGCTAACAATGAGCAGTTCTTC
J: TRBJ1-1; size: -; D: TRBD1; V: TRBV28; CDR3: CASSRWTGSNTEAFF; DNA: TGTGCCAGCAGCCGTTGGACAGGGTCGAACACTGAAGCTTTCTTT
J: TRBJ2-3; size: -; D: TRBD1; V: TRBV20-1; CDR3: CSARVGQGVTDTQYF; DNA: TGCAGTGCTAGAGTGGGACAGGGAGTTACAGATACGCAGTATTTT
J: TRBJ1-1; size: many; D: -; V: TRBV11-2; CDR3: CASSLGGERAFF; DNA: TGTGCCAGCAGCTTAGGGGGCGAAAGAGCTTTCTTT
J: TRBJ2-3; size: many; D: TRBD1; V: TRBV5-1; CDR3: CASSPSPGGDTQYF; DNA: TGCGCCAGCAGCCCCAGTCCAGGGGGTGATACGCAGTATTTT
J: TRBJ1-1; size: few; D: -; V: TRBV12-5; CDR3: CASGLWGANTEAFF; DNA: TGTGCTAGTGGTTTGTGGGGGGCGAACACTGAAGCTTTCTTT
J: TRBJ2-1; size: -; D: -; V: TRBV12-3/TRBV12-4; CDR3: CASTFFQGRDEQFF; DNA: TGTGCCAGCACTTTTTTTCAGGGTAGGGATGAGCAGTTCTTC
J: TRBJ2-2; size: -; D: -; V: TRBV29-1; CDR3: CSVDTRDTGELFF; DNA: TGCAGCGTCGACACGAGAGACACCGGGGAGCTGTTTTTT
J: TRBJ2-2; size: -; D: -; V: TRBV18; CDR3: CASSPDSANTGELFF; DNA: TGTGCCAGCTCACCGGACAGCGCGAACACCGGGGAGCTGTTTTTT
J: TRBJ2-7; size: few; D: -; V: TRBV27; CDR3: CASRTAGRGEQYF; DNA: TGTGCCAGCAGAACGGCAGGGCGAGGGGAGCAGTACTTC
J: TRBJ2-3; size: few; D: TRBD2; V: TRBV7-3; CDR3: CASSYGTSGPTDTQYF; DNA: TGTGCCAGCAGTTATGGGACTAGCGGACCCACAGATACGCAGTATTTT
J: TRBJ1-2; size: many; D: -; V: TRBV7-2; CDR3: CASSSFATYGYTF; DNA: TGTGCCAGCAGCTCCTTCGCAACCTATGGCTACACCTTC
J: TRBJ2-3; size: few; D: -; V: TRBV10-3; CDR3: CAIGTGAQTSTDTQYF; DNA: TGTGCCATAGGAACCGGGGCCCAAACTAGCACAGATACGCAGTATTTT
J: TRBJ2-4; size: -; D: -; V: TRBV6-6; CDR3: CASSYSTNNIQYF; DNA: TGTGCCAGCAGTTACTCGACCAACAACATTCAGTACTTC
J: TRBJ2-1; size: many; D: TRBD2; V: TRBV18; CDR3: CASSPPVNSGGYNEQFF; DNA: TGTGCCAGCTCACCACCCGTGAATAGCGGGGGTTATAATGAGCAGTTCTTC
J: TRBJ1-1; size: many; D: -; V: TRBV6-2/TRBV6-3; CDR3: CASSYRTVNTEAFF; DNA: TGTGCCAGCAGTTACAGGACCGTCAACACTGAAGCTTTCTTT
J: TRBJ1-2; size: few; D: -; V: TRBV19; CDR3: CASSPSQEPNYGYTF; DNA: TGTGCCAGTAGCCCTTCCCAGGAGCCTAACTATGGCTACACCTTC
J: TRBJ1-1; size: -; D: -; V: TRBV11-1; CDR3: CASSPTGRSEAFF; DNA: TGTGCCAGCAGCCCCACAGGGAGATCTGAAGCTTTCTTT
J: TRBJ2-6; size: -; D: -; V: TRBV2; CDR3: CASSFPGTNGGANVLTF; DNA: TGTGCCAGCAGTTTCCCCGGGACAAATGGTGGGGCCAACGTCCTGACTTTC
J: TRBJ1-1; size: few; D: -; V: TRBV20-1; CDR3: CSAREGVPEAFF; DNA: TGCAGTGCTAGAGAAGGGGTTCCTGAAGCTTTCTTT
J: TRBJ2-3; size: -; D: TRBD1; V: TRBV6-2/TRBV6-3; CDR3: CASSDRGTDTQYF; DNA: TGTGCCAGCAGCGACAGGGGCACAGATACGCAGTATTTT
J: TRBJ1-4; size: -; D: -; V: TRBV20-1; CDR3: CSANAGTVNEKLFF; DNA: TGCAGTGCTAACGCCGGGACGGTGAATGAAAAACTGTTTTTT
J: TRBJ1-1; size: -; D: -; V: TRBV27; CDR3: CASREDSLFTEAFF; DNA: TGTGCCAGCAGAGAAGACAGTTTATTCACTGAAGCTTTCTTT
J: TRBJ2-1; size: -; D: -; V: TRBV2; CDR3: CASVGGVRNEQFF; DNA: TGTGCCAGCGTGGGCGGCGTTCGCAATGAGCAGTTCTTC
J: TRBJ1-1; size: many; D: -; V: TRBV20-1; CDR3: CSARSSAGSGTEAFF; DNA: TGCAGTGCTAGAAGCTCCGCGGGGTCGGGCACTGAAGCTTTCTTT
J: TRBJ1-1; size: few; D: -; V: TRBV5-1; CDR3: CASSLGTGLWGTEAFF; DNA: TGCGCCAGCAGCTTGGGTACAGGGCTTTGGGGGACTGAAGCTTTCTTT
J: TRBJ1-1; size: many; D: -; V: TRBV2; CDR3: CASVAQLNTEAFF; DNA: TGTGCCAGCGTCGCACAGCTGAACACTGAAGCTTTCTTT
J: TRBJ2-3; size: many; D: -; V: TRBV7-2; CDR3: CASSLGSAQYF; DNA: TGTGCCAGCAGCTTAGGTTCGGCGCAGTATTTT
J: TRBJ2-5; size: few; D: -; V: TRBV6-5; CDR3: CASSSPGDVLQETQYF; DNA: TGTGCCAGCAGTTCCCCCGGAGACGTCCTCCAAGAGACCCAGTACTTC
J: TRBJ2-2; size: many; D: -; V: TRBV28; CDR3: CASSPHLWVATGELFF; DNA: TGTGCCAGCAGTCCCCACCTATGGGTAGCCACCGGGGAGCTGTTTTTT
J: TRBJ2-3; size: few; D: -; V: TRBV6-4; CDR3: CASSPKVGGRTDTQYF; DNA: TGTGCCAGCAGTCCTAAGGTCGGGGGGCGCACAGATACGCAGTATTTT
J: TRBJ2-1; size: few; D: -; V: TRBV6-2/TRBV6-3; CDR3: CASSYSTFRVLGVLNEQFF; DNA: TGTGCCAGCAGTTACTCGACATTTCGGGTCCTAGGGGTGTTGAATGAGCAGTTCTTC
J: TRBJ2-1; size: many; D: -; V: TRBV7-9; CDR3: CASSTNRGGVRWWFF; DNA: TGTGCCAGCAGCACTAACAGGGGGGGAGTCAGATGGTGGTTCTTC
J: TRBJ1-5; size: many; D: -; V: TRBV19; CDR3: CASSNGQGLANSGNQPQHF; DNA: TGTGCCAGTAGTAATGGTCAGGGGTTGGCCAATTCGGGCAATCAGCCCCAGCATTTT
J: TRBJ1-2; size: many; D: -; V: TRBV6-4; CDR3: CASSGLGYTF; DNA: TGTGCCAGCAGTGGACTTGGCTACACCTTC
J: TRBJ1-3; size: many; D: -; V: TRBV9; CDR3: CASSSLGSSGNTIYF; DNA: TGTGCCAGCTCCTCCCTGGGCAGCTCTGGAAACACCATATATTTT
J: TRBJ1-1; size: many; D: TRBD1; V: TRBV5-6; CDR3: CASSLRTFGQGKAFF; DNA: TGTGCCAGCAGCTTGCGGACCTTTGGACAGGGAAAAGCTTTCTTT
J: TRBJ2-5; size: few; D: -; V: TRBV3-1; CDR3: CASSQKGLNQETQYF; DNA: TGTGCCAGCAGCCAAAAGGGACTCAACCAAGAGACCCAGTACTTC
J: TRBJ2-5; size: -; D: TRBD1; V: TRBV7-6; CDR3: CASSLAFRDRGEGETQYF; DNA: TGTGCCAGCAGCTTAGCATTTAGGGACAGGGGTGAGGGAGAGACCCAGTACTTC
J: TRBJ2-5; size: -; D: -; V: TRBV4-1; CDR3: CASSQDDLAQETQYF; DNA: TGCGCCAGCAGCCAAGATGACCTCGCGCAAGAGACCCAGTACTTC
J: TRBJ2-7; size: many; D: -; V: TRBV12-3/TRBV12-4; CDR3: CASSRLTGTPISYEQYF; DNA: TGTGCCAGCAGTCGACTTACCGGTACACCCATCTCCTACGAGCAGTACTTC
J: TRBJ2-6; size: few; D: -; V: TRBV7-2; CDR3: CASSSRLPSSGANVLTF; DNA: TGTGCCAGCAGCTCCAGACTGCCCTCTTCTGGGGCCAACGTCCTGACTTTC
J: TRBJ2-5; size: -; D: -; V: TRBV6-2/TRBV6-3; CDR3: CASSGTSRETQYF; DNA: TGTGCCAGCAGCGGGACTTCCCGAGAGACCCAGTACTTC
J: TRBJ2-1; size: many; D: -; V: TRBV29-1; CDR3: CSATSFAEQFF; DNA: TGCAGCGCCACGAGTTTCGCGGAGCAGTTCTTC
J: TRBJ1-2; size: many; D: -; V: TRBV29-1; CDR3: CSVARTGRGYTF; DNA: TGCAGCGTTGCACGGACGGGCCGAGGCTACACCTTC